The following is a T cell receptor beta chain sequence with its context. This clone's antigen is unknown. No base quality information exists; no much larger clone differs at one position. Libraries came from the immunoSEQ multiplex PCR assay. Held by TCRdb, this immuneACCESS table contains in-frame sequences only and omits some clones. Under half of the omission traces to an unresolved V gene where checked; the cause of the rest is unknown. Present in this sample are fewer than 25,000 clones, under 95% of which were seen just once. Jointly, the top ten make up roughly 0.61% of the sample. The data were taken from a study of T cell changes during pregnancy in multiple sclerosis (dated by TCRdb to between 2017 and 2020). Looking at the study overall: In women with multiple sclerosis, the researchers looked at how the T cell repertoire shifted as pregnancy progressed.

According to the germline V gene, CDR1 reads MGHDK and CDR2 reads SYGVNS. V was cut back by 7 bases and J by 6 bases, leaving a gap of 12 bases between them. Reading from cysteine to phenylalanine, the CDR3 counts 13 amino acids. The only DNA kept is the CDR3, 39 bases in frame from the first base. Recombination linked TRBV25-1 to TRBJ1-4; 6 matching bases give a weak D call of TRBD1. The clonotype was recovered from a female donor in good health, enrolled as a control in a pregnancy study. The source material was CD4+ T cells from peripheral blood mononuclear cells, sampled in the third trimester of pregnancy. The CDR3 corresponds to CASTRGTYEKLFF. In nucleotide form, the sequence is TGTGCCAGCACGAGGGGGACATATGAAAAACTGTTTTTT. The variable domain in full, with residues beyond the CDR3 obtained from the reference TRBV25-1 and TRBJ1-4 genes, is EADIYQTPRYLVIGTGKKITLECSQTMGHDKMYWYQQDPGMELHLIHYSYGVNSTEKGDLSSESTVSRIRTEHFPLTLESARPSHTSQYLCASTRGTYEKLFFGSGTQLSVL.